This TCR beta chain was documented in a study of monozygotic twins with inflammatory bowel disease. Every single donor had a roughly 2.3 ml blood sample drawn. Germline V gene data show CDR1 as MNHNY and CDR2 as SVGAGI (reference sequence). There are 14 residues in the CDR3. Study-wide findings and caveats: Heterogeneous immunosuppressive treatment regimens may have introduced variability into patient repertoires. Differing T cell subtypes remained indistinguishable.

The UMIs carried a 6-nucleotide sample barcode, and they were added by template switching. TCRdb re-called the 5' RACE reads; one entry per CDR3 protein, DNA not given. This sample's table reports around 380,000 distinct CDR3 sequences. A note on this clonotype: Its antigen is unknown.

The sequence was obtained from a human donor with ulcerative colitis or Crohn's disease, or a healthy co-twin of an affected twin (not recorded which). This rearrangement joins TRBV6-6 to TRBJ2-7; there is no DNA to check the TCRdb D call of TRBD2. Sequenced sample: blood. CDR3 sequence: CASSRLAGDYEQYF.